These T cell receptor beta chains were read from a single sample in a study of CD8+ T cells in alopecia areata. Data came from immunoSEQ multiplex PCR; TCRdb stores just in-frame clones and leaves some out. In the table there are 150,000 to 250,000 clones, 55% to 70% of which are singletons. Sequencing was performed on CD4+ T cells sorted from blood, taken at week 24, from a patient treated with tofacitinib. All receptors come from a human donor with alopecia areata. Both conserved end residues are part of each CDR3. The D gene is left open where the match is weak. Only some rows state a clone size, as once, few, many or a class for expanded clones.

j_call: TRBJ2-3; v_call: TRBV11-2; d_call: .; clone_size: .; cdr3_nt: TGTGCCAGCAGCCCGGGACTCGGGAATACGCAGTATTTT; cdr3_aa: CASSPGLGNTQYF
j_call: TRBJ2-7; v_call: TRBV25-1; d_call: .; clone_size: few; cdr3_nt: TGTGCCAGCAGTCTCCGCTACGAGCAGTACTTC; cdr3_aa: CASSLRYEQYF
j_call: TRBJ2-3; v_call: TRBV7-9; d_call: .; clone_size: .; cdr3_nt: TGTGCCAGCAGCCCCCAAGAGGATACGCAGTATTTT; cdr3_aa: CASSPQEDTQYF
j_call: TRBJ2-1; v_call: TRBV5-1; d_call: TRBD2; clone_size: .; cdr3_nt: TGCGCCAGCAGCCCCGGGACTAGCGGGGGTGAGCAGTTCTTC; cdr3_aa: CASSPGTSGGEQFF
j_call: TRBJ2-6; v_call: TRBV7-8; d_call: .; clone_size: .; cdr3_nt: TGTGCCAGCAGCTTAGTGGCGGGACAAGCCTCTGGGGCCAACGTCCTGACTTTC; cdr3_aa: CASSLVAGQASGANVLTF
j_call: TRBJ2-7; v_call: TRBV28; d_call: .; clone_size: .; cdr3_nt: TGTGCCAGCAGTTTGTTCAGGGGAATGGGGGGCGAGCAGTACTTC; cdr3_aa: CASSLFRGMGGEQYF
j_call: TRBJ2-2; v_call: TRBV4-3; d_call: .; clone_size: .; cdr3_nt: TGCGCCAGCAGCCACGGAAGGGAAAGCGGAAACACCGGGGAGCTGTTTTTT; cdr3_aa: CASSHGRESGNTGELFF
j_call: TRBJ2-5; v_call: TRBV29-1; d_call: .; clone_size: .; cdr3_nt: TGCAGCGTTGCTGCACAGCGAAAAGAGACCCAGTACTTC; cdr3_aa: CSVAAQRKETQYF
j_call: TRBJ1-2; v_call: TRBV7-9; d_call: .; clone_size: .; cdr3_nt: TGTGCCAGCAGCCTATTCCGGGAGACCTATGGCTACACCTTC; cdr3_aa: CASSLFRETYGYTF
j_call: TRBJ1-2; v_call: TRBV25-1; d_call: TRBD1; clone_size: few; cdr3_nt: TGTGCCAGCAGTGAATATGCAGGGGGCGGAGGCTACACCTTC; cdr3_aa: CASSEYAGGGGYTF
j_call: TRBJ1-1; v_call: TRBV4-2; d_call: .; clone_size: .; cdr3_nt: TGTGCCAGCAGACCACAGGGTGCCACTGAAGCTTTCTTT; cdr3_aa: CASRPQGATEAFF
j_call: TRBJ1-1; v_call: TRBV9; d_call: .; clone_size: .; cdr3_nt: TGTGCCAGCAGCGTAGTTTCAGGGCTTTATAACACTGAAGCTTTCTTT; cdr3_aa: CASSVVSGLYNTEAFF
j_call: TRBJ2-1; v_call: TRBV6-5; d_call: TRBD1; clone_size: .; cdr3_nt: TGTGCCAGCAGTGTGGACAGGGGGCACGACGATGAGCAGTTCTTC; cdr3_aa: CASSVDRGHDDEQFF
j_call: TRBJ2-5; v_call: TRBV29-1; d_call: .; clone_size: .; cdr3_nt: TGCAGCGTTTGGTCTGGAGGGGGTGAGACCCAGTACTTC; cdr3_aa: CSVWSGGGETQYF
j_call: TRBJ2-7; v_call: TRBV15; d_call: TRBD2; clone_size: once; cdr3_nt: TGTGCCACCAGCGGCGGACTAGCGGGGGAATACGAGCAGTACTTC; cdr3_aa: CATSGGLAGEYEQYF
j_call: TRBJ1-2; v_call: TRBV9; d_call: .; clone_size: .; cdr3_nt: TGTGCCAGCAGCAGCCGGGACCAGATGGATGGCTACACCTTC; cdr3_aa: CASSSRDQMDGYTF
j_call: TRBJ1-2; v_call: TRBV5-1; d_call: .; clone_size: .; cdr3_nt: TGCGCCAGCAGCGGACAGACTCGAGGCTACACCTTC; cdr3_aa: CASSGQTRGYTF
j_call: TRBJ1-2; v_call: TRBV10-3; d_call: TRBD1; clone_size: .; cdr3_nt: TGTGCCATCACCGGGACAGGGTCGAACTATGGCTACACCTTC; cdr3_aa: CAITGTGSNYGYTF
j_call: TRBJ2-5; v_call: TRBV5-1; d_call: TRBD2; clone_size: .; cdr3_nt: TGCGCCAGCAGCCCGGATGGGCGGGGGGGAGAGACCCAGTACTTC; cdr3_aa: CASSPDGRGGETQYF
j_call: TRBJ2-5; v_call: TRBV4-2; d_call: .; clone_size: once; cdr3_nt: TGTGCCAGCAGCCCGAGCGCCCAGATGGCCCAGTACTTC; cdr3_aa: CASSPSAQMAQYF
j_call: TRBJ1-5; v_call: TRBV4-3; d_call: .; clone_size: .; cdr3_nt: TGCGCCAGCAGCCGAGAAGTCAGTCAGCCCCAGCATTTT; cdr3_aa: CASSREVSQPQHF
j_call: TRBJ1-4; v_call: TRBV7-4; d_call: .; clone_size: .; cdr3_nt: TGTGCCAGCAGCTTTACACAGGCAACTAATGAAAAACTGTTTTTT; cdr3_aa: CASSFTQATNEKLFF
j_call: TRBJ2-4; v_call: TRBV29-1; d_call: TRBD1; clone_size: .; cdr3_nt: TGCAGCGTTCCCAACGTGACAGGGCCCGACATTCAGTACTTC; cdr3_aa: CSVPNVTGPDIQYF
j_call: TRBJ2-1; v_call: TRBV6-5; d_call: .; clone_size: .; cdr3_nt: TGTGCCAGCAGCTACAGGGCCAGCTCCTACAATGAGCAGTTCTTC; cdr3_aa: CASSYRASSYNEQFF
j_call: TRBJ1-1; v_call: TRBV29-1; d_call: .; clone_size: .; cdr3_nt: TGCAGCGCTAGGGTACCGAACACTGAAGCTTTCTTT; cdr3_aa: CSARVPNTEAFF
j_call: TRBJ2-1; v_call: TRBV4-1; d_call: TRBD2; clone_size: few; cdr3_nt: TGCGCCAGCAGCCGATACCATTTAGCGGGGGCGTTCAATGAGCAGTTCTTC; cdr3_aa: CASSRYHLAGAFNEQFF
j_call: TRBJ1-2; v_call: TRBV5-1; d_call: .; clone_size: few; cdr3_nt: TGCGCCAGCAGCGGTGGGACAATTGCCGTGAGCTACACCTTC; cdr3_aa: CASSGGTIAVSYTF
j_call: TRBJ2-2; v_call: TRBV5-4; d_call: .; clone_size: once; cdr3_nt: TGTGCCAGCAGCCGACAGGTTGCGAACACCGGGGAGCTGTTTTTT; cdr3_aa: CASSRQVANTGELFF
j_call: TRBJ2-3; v_call: TRBV6-6; d_call: .; clone_size: few; cdr3_nt: TGTGCCAGCAGCAGATATGCTAGCACAGATACGCAGTATTTT; cdr3_aa: CASSRYASTDTQYF
j_call: TRBJ2-2; v_call: TRBV7-7; d_call: TRBD2; clone_size: .; cdr3_nt: TGTGCCAGCAGCCCAGACCCCTGGCTAGCGGGGAACACCGGGGAGCTGTTTTTT; cdr3_aa: CASSPDPWLAGNTGELFF
j_call: TRBJ2-5; v_call: TRBV5-6; d_call: .; clone_size: .; cdr3_nt: TGTGCCAGCAGCTTACAGGTTCACCAAGAGACCCAGTACTTC; cdr3_aa: CASSLQVHQETQYF
j_call: TRBJ1-2; v_call: TRBV7-9; d_call: TRBD1; clone_size: once; cdr3_nt: TGTGCCAGCAGCTCCACACCCTCGACAGGGGGCGGAGGCTACACCTTC; cdr3_aa: CASSSTPSTGGGGYTF
j_call: TRBJ2-7; v_call: TRBV5-1; d_call: TRBD2; clone_size: .; cdr3_nt: TGCGCCAGCAGCTTGGTTGTGGGACTAGCCTACGAGCAGTACTTC; cdr3_aa: CASSLVVGLAYEQYF
j_call: TRBJ2-2; v_call: TRBV7-2; d_call: TRBD2; clone_size: .; cdr3_nt: TGTGCCAGCAGTCCTCCGAGAGCGGGGGGGCGCGGGGAGCTGTTTTTT; cdr3_aa: CASSPPRAGGRGELFF
j_call: TRBJ1-2; v_call: TRBV28; d_call: .; clone_size: .; cdr3_nt: TGTGCCAGCCACGGGGGCGCTCCCTATGGCTACACCTTC; cdr3_aa: CASHGGAPYGYTF
j_call: TRBJ2-2; v_call: TRBV19; d_call: .; clone_size: .; cdr3_nt: TGTGCCAGTAGTCGTATGGGCGGAACCGGGGAGCTGTTTTTT; cdr3_aa: CASSRMGGTGELFF
j_call: TRBJ2-3; v_call: TRBV29-1; d_call: .; clone_size: .; cdr3_nt: TGCAGCGTCATGCCCAGACAGCACTTCACAGATACGCAGTATTTT; cdr3_aa: CSVMPRQHFTDTQYF
j_call: TRBJ1-2; v_call: TRBV14; d_call: .; clone_size: .; cdr3_nt: TGTGCCAGCAGCCAAGATAGGGGGGACTATGGCTACACCTTC; cdr3_aa: CASSQDRGDYGYTF
j_call: TRBJ2-7; v_call: TRBV5-1; d_call: TRBD1; clone_size: .; cdr3_nt: TGCGCCAGCAGCAATGACAGGGTCCTCCCTACCAGCGAGCAGTACTTC; cdr3_aa: CASSNDRVLPTSEQYF
j_call: TRBJ2-1; v_call: TRBV5-1; d_call: TRBD2; clone_size: .; cdr3_nt: TGCGCCAGCAGCCCTAGCGGGAGACATAACAATGAGCAGTTCTTC; cdr3_aa: CASSPSGRHNNEQFF
j_call: TRBJ1-5; v_call: TRBV10-3; d_call: TRBD1; clone_size: .; cdr3_nt: TGTGCCATCAGTGAGACCGGGACAGGGTTCTATAGCAATCAGCCCCAGCATTTT; cdr3_aa: CAISETGTGFYSNQPQHF
j_call: TRBJ2-3; v_call: TRBV30; d_call: TRBD1; clone_size: .; cdr3_nt: TGTGCCTGGGCCACGGGGACAGCGGTCGGCACAGATACGCAGTATTTT; cdr3_aa: CAWATGTAVGTDTQYF
j_call: TRBJ2-3; v_call: TRBV11-2; d_call: .; clone_size: few; cdr3_nt: TGTGCCAGCAGCCCACGTCGGGCGGGGGCTAGCACAGATACGCAGTATTTT; cdr3_aa: CASSPRRAGASTDTQYF
j_call: TRBJ2-2; v_call: TRBV2; d_call: TRBD2; clone_size: once; cdr3_nt: TGTGCCAGCACCGGCGGTGGACTAGCCGCCGGGGAGCTGTTTTTT; cdr3_aa: CASTGGGLAAGELFF
j_call: TRBJ2-1; v_call: TRBV5-6; d_call: TRBD2; clone_size: .; cdr3_nt: TGTGCCAGCAGCCTAGCGGGGGGGCGTAACAATGAGCAGTTCTTC; cdr3_aa: CASSLAGGRNNEQFF
j_call: TRBJ2-1; v_call: TRBV7-6; d_call: TRBD2; clone_size: few; cdr3_nt: TGTGCCAGCAGCTTAGCGGGGGGGTTTGAGCAGTTCTTC; cdr3_aa: CASSLAGGFEQFF